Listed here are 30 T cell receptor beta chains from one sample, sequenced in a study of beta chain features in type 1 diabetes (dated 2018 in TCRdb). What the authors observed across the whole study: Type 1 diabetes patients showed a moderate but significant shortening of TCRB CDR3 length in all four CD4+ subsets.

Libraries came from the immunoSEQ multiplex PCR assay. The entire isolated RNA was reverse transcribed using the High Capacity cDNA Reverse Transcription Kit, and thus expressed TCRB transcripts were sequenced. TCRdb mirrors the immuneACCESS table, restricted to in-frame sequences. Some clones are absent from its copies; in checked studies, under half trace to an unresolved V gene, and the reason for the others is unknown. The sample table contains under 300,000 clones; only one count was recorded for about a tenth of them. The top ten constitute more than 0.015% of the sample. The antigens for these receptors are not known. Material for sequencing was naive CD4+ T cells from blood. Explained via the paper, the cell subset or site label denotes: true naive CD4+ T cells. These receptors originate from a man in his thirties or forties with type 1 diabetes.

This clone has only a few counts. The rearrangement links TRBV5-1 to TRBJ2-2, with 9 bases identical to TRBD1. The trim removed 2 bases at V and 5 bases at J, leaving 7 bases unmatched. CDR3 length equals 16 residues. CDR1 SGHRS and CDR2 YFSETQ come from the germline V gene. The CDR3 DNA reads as TGCGCCAGCAGCTTCCTGGGACAGGGAGTGACCGGGGAGCTGTTTTTT. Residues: CASSFLGQGVTGELFF.

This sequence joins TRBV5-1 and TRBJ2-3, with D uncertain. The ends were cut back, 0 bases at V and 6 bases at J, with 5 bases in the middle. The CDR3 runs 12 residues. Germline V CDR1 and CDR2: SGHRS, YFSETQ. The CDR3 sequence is CASSLAGDTQYF. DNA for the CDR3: TGCGCCAGCAGCTTGGCCGGGGATACGCAGTATTTT.

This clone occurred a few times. The CDR3 spells CAWSAATAGYTF. The CDR3 DNA is TGTGCCTGGAGTGCTGCAACAGCTGGCTACACCTTC. The chain has TRBV30 and TRBJ1-2; D ambiguous. The germline V gene encodes CDR1 GTSNPN and CDR2 SVGIG (reference sequence). Deletions cut 1 base from V and 7 bases from J, with 10 bases between. The CDR3 length is 12 residues.

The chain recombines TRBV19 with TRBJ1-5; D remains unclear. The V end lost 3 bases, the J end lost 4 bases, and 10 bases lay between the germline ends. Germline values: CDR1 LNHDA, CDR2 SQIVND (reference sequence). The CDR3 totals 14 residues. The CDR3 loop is CASSIGPGNQPQHF. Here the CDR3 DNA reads TGTGCCAGTAGTATTGGCCCAGGAAATCAGCCCCAGCATTTT.

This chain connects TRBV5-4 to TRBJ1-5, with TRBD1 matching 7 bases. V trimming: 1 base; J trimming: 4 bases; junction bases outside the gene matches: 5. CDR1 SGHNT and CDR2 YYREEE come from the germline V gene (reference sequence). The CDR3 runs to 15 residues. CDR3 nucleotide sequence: TGTGCCAGCAGCTTGACAGGGGCTGGTAATCAGCCCCAGCATTTT. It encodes CASSLTGAGNQPQHF.

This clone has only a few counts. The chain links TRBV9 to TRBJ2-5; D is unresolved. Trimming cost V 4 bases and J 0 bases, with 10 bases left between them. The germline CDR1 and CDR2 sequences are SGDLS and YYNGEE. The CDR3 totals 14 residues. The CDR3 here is CASSLLGYQETQYF. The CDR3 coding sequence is TGTGCCAGCAGCCTCTTGGGCTACCAAGAGACCCAGTACTTC. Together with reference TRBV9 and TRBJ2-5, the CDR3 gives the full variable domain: DSGVTQTPKHLITATGQRVTLRCSPRSGDLSVYWYQQSLDQGLQFLIQYYNGEERAKGNILERFSAQQFPDLHSELNLSSLELGDSALYFCASSLLGYQETQYFGPGTRLLVL.

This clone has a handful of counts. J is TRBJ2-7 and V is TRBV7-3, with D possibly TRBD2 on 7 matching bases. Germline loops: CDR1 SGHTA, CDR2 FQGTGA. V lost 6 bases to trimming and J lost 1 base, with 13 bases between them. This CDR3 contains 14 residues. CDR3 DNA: TGTGCCAGCAGTGAGGGGGGGACTTCCTACGAGCAGTACTTC. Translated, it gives CASSEGGTSYEQYF.

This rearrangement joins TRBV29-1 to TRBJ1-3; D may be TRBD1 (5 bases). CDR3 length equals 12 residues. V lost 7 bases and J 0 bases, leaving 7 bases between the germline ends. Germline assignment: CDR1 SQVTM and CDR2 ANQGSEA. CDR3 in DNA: TGCAGCGCTGGGGCCTCTGGAAACACCATATATTTT. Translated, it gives CSAGASGNTIYF. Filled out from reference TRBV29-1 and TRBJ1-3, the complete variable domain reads SAVISQKPSRDICQRGTSLTIQCQVDSQVTMMFWYRQQPGQSLTLIATANQGSEATYESGFVIDKFPISRPNLTFSTLTVSNMSPEDSSIYLCSAGASGNTIYFGEGSWLTVV.

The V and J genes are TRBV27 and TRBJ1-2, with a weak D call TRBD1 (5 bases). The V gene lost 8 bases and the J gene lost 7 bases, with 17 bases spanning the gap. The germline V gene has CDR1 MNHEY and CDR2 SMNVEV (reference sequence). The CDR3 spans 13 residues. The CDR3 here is CASRRRGDSGYTF. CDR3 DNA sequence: TGTGCCAGCCGCAGGCGGGGGGATTCTGGCTACACCTTC.

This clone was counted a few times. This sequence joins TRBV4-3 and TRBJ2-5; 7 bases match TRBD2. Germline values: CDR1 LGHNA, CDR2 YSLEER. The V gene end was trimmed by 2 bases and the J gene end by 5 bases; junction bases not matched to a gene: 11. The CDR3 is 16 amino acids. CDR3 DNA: TGCGCCAGCAGCCAAACTGGGGGGGTCGCCACGGAGACCCAGTACTTC. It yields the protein CASSQTGGVATETQYF.

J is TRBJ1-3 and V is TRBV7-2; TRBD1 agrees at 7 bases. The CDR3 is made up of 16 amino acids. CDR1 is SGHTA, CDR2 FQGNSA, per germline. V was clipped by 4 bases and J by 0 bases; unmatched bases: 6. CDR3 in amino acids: CASSYDRDSSGNTIYF. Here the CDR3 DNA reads TGTGCCAGCAGCTACGACAGGGATAGCTCTGGAAACACCATATATTTT.

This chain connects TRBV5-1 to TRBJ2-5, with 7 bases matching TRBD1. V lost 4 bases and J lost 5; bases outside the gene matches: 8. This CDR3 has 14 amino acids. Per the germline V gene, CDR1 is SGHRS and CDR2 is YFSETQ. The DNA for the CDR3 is TGCGCCAGCAGCCCGGGACAGCCGGGGGAGACCCAGTACTTC. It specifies CASSPGQPGETQYF. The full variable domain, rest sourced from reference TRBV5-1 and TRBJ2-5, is KAGVTQTPRYLIKTRGQQVTLSCSPISGHRSVSWYQQTPGQGLQFLFEYFSETQRNKGNFPGRFSGRQFSNSRSEMNVSTLELGDSALYLCASSPGQPGETQYFGPGTRLLVL.

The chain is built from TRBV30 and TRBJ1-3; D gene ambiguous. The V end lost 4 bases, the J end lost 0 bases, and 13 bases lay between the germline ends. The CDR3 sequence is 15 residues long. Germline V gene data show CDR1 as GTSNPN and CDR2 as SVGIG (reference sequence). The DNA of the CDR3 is TGTGCCTGGATGTCTTACATGAACTCTGGAAACACCATATATTTT. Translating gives CAWMSYMNSGNTIYF. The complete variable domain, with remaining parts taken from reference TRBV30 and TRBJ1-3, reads SQTIHQWPATLVQPVGSPLSLECTVEGTSNPNLYWYRQAAGRGLQLLFYSVGIGQISSEVPQNLSASRPQDRQFILSSKKLLLSDSGFYLCAWMSYMNSGNTIYFGEGSWLTVV.

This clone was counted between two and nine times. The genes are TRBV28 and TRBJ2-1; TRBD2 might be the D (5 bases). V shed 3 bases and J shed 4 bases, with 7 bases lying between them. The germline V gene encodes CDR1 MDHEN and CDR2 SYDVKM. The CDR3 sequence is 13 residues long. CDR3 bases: TGTGCCAGCAGTTTGAGCGGATACAATGAGCAGTTCTTC. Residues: CASSLSGYNEQFF. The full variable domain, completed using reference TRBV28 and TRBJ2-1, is DVKVTQSSRYLVKRTGEKVFLECVQDMDHENMFWYRQDPGLGLRLIYFSYDVKMKEKGDIPEGYSVSREKKERFSLILESASTNQTSMYLCASSLSGYNEQFFGPGTRLTVL.

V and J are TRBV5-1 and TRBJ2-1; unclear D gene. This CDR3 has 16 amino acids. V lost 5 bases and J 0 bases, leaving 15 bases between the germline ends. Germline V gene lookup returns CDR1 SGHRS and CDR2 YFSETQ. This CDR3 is CASRTGSSLSYNEQFF. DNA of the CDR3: TGCGCCAGCAGGACTGGAAGTTCCCTCTCCTACAATGAGCAGTTCTTC.

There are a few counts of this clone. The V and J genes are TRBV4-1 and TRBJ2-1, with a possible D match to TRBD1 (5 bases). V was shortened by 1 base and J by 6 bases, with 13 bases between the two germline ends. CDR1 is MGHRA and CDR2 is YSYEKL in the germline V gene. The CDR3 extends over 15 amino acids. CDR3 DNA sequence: TGCGCCAGCAGCCAAGCCGTTGGGGCCGGCAATGAGCAGTTCTTC. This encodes CASSQAVGAGNEQFF.

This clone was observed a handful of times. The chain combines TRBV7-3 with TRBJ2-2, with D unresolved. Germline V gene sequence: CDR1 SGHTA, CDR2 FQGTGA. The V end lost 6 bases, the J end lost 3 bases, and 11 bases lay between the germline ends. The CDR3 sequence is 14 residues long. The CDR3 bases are TGTGCCAGCAGTCTGTTCGTAGACACCGGGGAGCTGTTTTTT. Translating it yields CASSLFVDTGELFF.

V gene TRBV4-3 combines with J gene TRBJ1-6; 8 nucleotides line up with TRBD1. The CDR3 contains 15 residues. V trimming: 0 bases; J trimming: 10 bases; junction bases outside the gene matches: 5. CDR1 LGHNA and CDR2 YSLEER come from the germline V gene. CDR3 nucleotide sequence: TGCGCCAGCAGCCAAGATCGGACAGGGCCCTCACCCCTCCACTTT. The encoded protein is CASSQDRTGPSPLHF.

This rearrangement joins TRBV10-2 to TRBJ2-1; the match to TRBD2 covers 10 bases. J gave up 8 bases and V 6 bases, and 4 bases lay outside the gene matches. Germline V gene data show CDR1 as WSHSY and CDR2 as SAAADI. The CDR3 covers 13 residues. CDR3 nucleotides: TGCGCCAGCAGGGTAGCGGGGGGAGATGAGCAGTTCTTC. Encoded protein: CASRVAGGDEQFF.

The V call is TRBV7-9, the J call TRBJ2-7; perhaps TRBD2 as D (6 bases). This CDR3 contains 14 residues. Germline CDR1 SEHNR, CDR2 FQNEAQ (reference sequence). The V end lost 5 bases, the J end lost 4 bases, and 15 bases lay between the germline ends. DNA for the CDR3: TGTGCCAGCAGCCCGGGACTGAACAATTACGAGCAGTACTTC. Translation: CASSPGLNNYEQYF.

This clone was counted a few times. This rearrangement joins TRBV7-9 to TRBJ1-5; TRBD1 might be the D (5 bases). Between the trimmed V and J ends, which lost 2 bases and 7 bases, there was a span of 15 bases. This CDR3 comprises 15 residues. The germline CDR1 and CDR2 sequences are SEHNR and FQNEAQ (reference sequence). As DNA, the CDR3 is TGTGCCAGCAGCTTATTCGACGGACACTCACAGCCCCAGCATTTT. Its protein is CASSLFDGHSQPQHF.

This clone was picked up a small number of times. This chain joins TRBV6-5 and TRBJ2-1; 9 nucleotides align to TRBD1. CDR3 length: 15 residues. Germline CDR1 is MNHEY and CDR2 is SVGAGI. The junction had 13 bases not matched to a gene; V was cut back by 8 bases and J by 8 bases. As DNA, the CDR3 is TGTGCCAGCGGCTCATCCGGGACAGGGTCCCATGAGCAGTTCTTC. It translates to CASGSSGTGSHEQFF.

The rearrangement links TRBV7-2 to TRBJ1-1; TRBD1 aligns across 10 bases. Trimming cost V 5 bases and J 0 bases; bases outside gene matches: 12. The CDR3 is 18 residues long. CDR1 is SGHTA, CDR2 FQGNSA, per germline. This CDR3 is CASSPVWTGGGMNTEAFF. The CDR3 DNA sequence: TGTGCCAGCAGCCCAGTTTGGACAGGGGGGGGAATGAACACTGAAGCTTTCTTT.

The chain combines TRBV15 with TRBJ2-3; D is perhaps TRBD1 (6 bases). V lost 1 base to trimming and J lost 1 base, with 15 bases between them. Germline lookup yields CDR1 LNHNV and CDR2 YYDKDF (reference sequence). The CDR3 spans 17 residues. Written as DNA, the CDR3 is TGTGCCACCAGCAGAGGTCTACAGGGAATCGGCACAGATACGCAGTATTTT. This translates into CATSRGLQGIGTDTQYF.

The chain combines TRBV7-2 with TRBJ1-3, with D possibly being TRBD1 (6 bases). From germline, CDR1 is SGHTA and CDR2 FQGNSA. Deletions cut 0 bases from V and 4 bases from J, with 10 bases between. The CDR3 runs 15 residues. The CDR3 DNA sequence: TGTGCCAGCAGCTTAGCCCCAGGGGCCGGAAACACCATATATTTT. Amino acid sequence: CASSLAPGAGNTIYF.

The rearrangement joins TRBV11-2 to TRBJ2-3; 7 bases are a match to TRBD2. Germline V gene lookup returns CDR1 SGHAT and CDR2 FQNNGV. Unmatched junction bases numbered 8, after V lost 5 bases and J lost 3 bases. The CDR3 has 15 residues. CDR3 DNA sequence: TGTGCCAGCAGCCCCGGACTAGTGGCTACAGATACGCAGTATTTT. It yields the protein CASSPGLVATDTQYF.

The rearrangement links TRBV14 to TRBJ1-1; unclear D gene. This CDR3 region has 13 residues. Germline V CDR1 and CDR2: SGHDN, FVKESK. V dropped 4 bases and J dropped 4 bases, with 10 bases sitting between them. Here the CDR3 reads CASSRSGFTEAFF. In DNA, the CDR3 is TGTGCCAGCAGCCGAAGCGGGTTCACTGAAGCTTTCTTT.

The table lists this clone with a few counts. CDR3 protein: CASGFQDQPQHF. The CDR3 nucleotides read TGTGCTAGTGGTTTTCAGGATCAGCCCCAGCATTTT. V gene TRBV12-5 combines with J gene TRBJ1-5; D not resolved. This CDR3 spans 12 amino acids. V gave up 3 bases and J gave up 5 bases, with 5 bases separating them. The germline V gene encodes CDR1 LGHNT and CDR2 FRNRAP.

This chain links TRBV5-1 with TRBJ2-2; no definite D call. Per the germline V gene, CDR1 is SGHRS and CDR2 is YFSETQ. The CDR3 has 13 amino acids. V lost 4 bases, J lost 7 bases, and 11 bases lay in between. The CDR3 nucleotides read TGCGCCAGCAGCGCCCTCGAGAGCGGGGAGCTGTTTTTT. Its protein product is CASSALESGELFF.

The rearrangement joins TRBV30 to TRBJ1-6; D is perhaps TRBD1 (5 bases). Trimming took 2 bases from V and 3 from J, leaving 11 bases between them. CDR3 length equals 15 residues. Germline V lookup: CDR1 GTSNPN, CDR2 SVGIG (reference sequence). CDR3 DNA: TGTGCCTGGAGTCCAGGGTCCGGCTATAATTCACCCCTCCACTTT. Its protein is CAWSPGSGYNSPLHF. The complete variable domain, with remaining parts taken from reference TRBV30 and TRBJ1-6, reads SQTIHQWPATLVQPVGSPLSLECTVEGTSNPNLYWYRQAAGRGLQLLFYSVGIGQISSEVPQNLSASRPQDRQFILSSKKLLLSDSGFYLCAWSPGSGYNSPLHFGNGTRLTVT.